This TCR beta chain was retrieved from a study of regulatory T cells in long-lasting Graves disease. Arm-PCR of CDR3 regions and iRepertoire HTBI primers were the basis on which TCR beta libraries were built. MiXCR was run by TCRdb on the multiplex PCR reads, yielding one entry per CDR3 protein. The data hold roughly 510,000 distinct CDR3 sequences, with approximately 16% observed a single time. The time point is: newly diagnosed GD, antithyroid drugs for less than 3 months. TCR sequences were obtained from RNA taken from PBMCs. Germline-derived CDR1 and CDR2 are SEHNR and FQNEAQ (reference sequence). Trimming cost V 5 bases and J 8 bases; bases outside gene matches: 11. This CDR3 is 14 amino acids long. This clonotype appeared a few times. These data were also reused for a study on T cells in Graves' hyperthyroidism and ophthalmopathy.

Sample: peripheral blood mononuclear cells (PBMCs), taken at new diagnosis, from a patient treated with antithyroid drugs. The receptor was isolated from a man in his late teens or twenties with Graves disease. The rearrangement joins TRBV7-9 to TRBJ1-2, with 7 bases fitting TRBD1. DNA of the CDR3: TGTGCCAGCAGCACCCCGACAGGGCTGGGAGGCTACACCTTC. This sequence encodes CASSTPTGLGGYTF.